This TCR beta chain derives from a study of blood T cells in healthy people across ages. Findings and caveats of the study: Possibly confounding the expanded clonotype changes was the fact that donor CMV status was unknown. Estimated diversity across one million T cells was deemed an underestimate.

Details on this clonotype: The antigen is not known.

The second PCR ran about 6 to 11 cycles with a sample-barcoded 5' primer and J-beta primers. TCRdb reprocessed the 5' RACE reads with MiXCR, giving one entry per CDR3 protein. The table shows approximately 810,000 distinct CDR3 sequences, with about 36% occurring only once. The junction had 6 bases not matched to a gene; V was cut back by 8 bases and J by 3 bases. The germline V gene has CDR1 SNHLY and CDR2 FYNNEI. There are 14 residues in the CDR3. The TCR sequence derives from a man younger than 35 in good health. Material: blood. This rearrangement joins TRBV2 to TRBJ1-4; 7 positions agree with TRBD1. In DNA form, the CDR3 reads TGTGCCAGCGGCTTAGGACAGGCTAATGAAAAACTGTTTTTT. It yields the protein CASGLGQANEKLFF.